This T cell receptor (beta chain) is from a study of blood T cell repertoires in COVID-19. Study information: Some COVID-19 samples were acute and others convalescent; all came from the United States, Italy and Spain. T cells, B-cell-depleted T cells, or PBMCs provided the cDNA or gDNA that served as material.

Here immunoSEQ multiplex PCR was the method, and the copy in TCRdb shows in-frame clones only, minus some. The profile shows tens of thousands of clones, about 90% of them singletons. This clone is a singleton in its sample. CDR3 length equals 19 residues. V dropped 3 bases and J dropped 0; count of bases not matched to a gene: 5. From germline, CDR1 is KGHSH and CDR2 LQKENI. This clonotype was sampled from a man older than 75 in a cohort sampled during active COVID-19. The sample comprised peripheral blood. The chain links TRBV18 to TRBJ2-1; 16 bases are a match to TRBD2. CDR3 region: CASSPPGLAGGSSYNEQFF. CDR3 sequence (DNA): TGTGCCAGCTCACCTCCGGGACTAGCGGGGGGGAGCTCCTACAATGAGCAGTTCTTC.